One sample yielded the 24 T cell receptor beta chains listed below, sequenced in a study of somatic mutations in T cells in chronic GVHD. The data were produced by immunoSEQ multiplex PCR, yet TCRdb's version contains in-frame clones alone and is incomplete. The sample has around 13,000 clones, about 80% seen once. Sequencing was carried out using Vbeta20-negative CD4+ T cells from blood. The receptors were sampled from a male patient in his fifties with chronic graft-versus-host disease. Some T cells may be graft donor cells.

This clone was found a few times. V usage is TRBV7-9 and J usage is TRBJ1-1; 10 nucleotides align to TRBD1. The J segment lost 5 bases and the V segment lost 5 bases, leaving 8 bases of the junction unmatched. The germline gives CDR1 SEHNR, CDR2 FQNEAQ (reference sequence). This CDR3 comprises 15 residues. The CDR3 here is CASSQRQGANTEAFF. For the CDR3, the DNA is TGTGCCAGCAGCCAACGACAGGGGGCAAATACTGAAGCTTTCTTT.

The V and J genes are TRBV11-2 and TRBJ1-3, with D unresolved. Between the trimmed V and J ends, which lost 0 bases and 0 bases, there was a span of 9 bases. CDR1 and CDR2 (germline): SGHAT, FQNNGV. The length of the CDR3 is 16 residues. The CDR3 here is CASSLDGGLSGNTIYF. The CDR3 nucleotides are TGTGCCAGCAGCTTAGATGGAGGTCTCTCTGGAAACACCATATATTTT.

The chain has TRBV6-5 and TRBJ1-1, with TRBD1 as a possible D gene (6 bases). V gave up 11 bases and J gave up 2 bases, with 12 bases separating them. There are 12 residues in the CDR3. CDR1 MNHEY and CDR2 SVGAGI come from the germline V gene. The CDR3 loop reads CAVQGPNTEAFF. DNA for the CDR3: TGTGCCGTACAGGGTCCCAACACTGAAGCTTTCTTT.

The gene calls are TRBV9 and TRBJ2-7, with 11 bases identical to TRBD2. The CDR3 length is 17 residues. Losses at the gene ends were 2 bases for V and 5 bases for J; bases not matched to a gene: 12. CDR1 is SGDLS and CDR2 is YYNGEE in the germline V gene. CDR3 in DNA: TGTGCCAGCAGCGTTGGGACTAGCGGCAGAACTGGGAACGAGCAGTACTTC. The encoded protein is CASSVGTSGRTGNEQYF.

V usage is TRBV7-9 and J usage is TRBJ2-1, with TRBD2 identical over 7 bases. The junction had 10 bases not matched to a gene; V was cut back by 5 bases and J by 6 bases. Germline V CDR1 and CDR2: SEHNR, FQNEAQ (reference sequence). The CDR3 has 15 amino acids. CDR3 in amino acids: CASSLSGGWANEQFF. The CDR3 bases are TGTGCCAGCAGCCTCTCGGGAGGATGGGCCAATGAGCAGTTCTTC.

This clone has just one count. This sequence joins TRBV7-3 and TRBJ2-1; TRBD2 agrees at 12 bases. CDR1 SGHTA and CDR2 FQGTGA come from the germline V gene. This CDR3 is 15 amino acids long. J gave up 6 bases and V 5 bases, and 5 bases lay outside the gene matches. The CDR3 is CASSETSGRSNEQFF. The CDR3 DNA sequence: TGTGCCAGCAGCGAAACTAGCGGGAGGTCCAATGAGCAGTTCTTC.

The J gene is TRBJ2-5, the V gene TRBV5-4; weak D call: TRBD2 (5 bases). The CDR3 length is 16 residues. V was shortened by 0 bases and J by 1 base, with 13 bases between the two germline ends. Germline V lookup: CDR1 SGHNT, CDR2 YYREEE (reference sequence). The CDR3, as DNA: TGTGCCAGCAGCTTGGCGCCTGCGGACTTCCAAGAGACCCAGTACTTC. It specifies CASSLAPADFQETQYF.

The chain recombines TRBV10-1 with TRBJ1-5, with 10 bases lining up with TRBD1. The germline V gene has CDR1 WNHNN and CDR2 SYGVQD (reference sequence). The CDR3 contains 17 residues. With V trimmed by 5 bases and J by 6 bases, 13 bases remained unmatched. CDR3 coding DNA: TGCGCCAGCAGTAAGAACCGGGACAGGGGTATGGGTCAGCCCCAGCATTTT. Amino acids: CASSKNRDRGMGQPQHF.

The sample holds a few counts of this clone. The rearrangement links TRBV27 to TRBJ1-6; TRBD1 matches at 7 bases. This CDR3 is built from 15 residues. Looked up from germline, CDR1 is MNHEY and CDR2 is SMNVEV (reference sequence). V lost 4 bases and J lost 9; bases outside the gene matches: 9. The CDR3 loop is CASSSLQGRTSPLHF. CDR3 coding DNA: TGTGCCAGCAGTTCCTTACAGGGGAGGACTTCACCCCTCCACTTT.

The genes are TRBV19 and TRBJ2-3; 9 bases agree with TRBD1. CDR3 length: 16 amino acids. Looked up from germline, CDR1 is LNHDA and CDR2 is SQIVND (reference sequence). V dropped 5 bases and J dropped 4; count of bases not matched to a gene: 10. As DNA, the CDR3 is TGTGCCAGTAGTCTCCCAACCGGACAGGGGTCAGATACGCAGTATTTT. This codes for CASSLPTGQGSDTQYF.

This clone was detected only a few times. The V call is TRBV28, the J call TRBJ2-2; TRBD1 might be the D (6 bases). The CDR3 length is 15 residues. Per the germline V gene, CDR1 is MDHEN and CDR2 is SYDVKM. V lost 2 bases to trimming and J lost 7 bases, with 14 bases between them. The CDR3: CASSLGTTRGGELFF. CDR3 sequence (DNA): TGTGCCAGCAGTTTAGGGACAACGAGGGGCGGGGAGCTGTTTTTT.

This chain joins TRBV5-4 and TRBJ2-5; a weak D match, TRBD1 (5 bases). The J call may be mistaken, given a closer DNA end match to TRBJ2-7. The germline gives CDR1 SGHNT, CDR2 YYREEE (reference sequence). This CDR3 is 14 amino acids long. Written as DNA, the CDR3 is TGTGCCAGCAGCTTGGTAGGGGCGCGATACGAGCAGTACTTC. It yields the protein CASSLVGARYEQYF.

The rearrangement joins TRBV29-1 to TRBJ1-5, with unresolved D. V gave up 5 bases and J gave up 1 base, with 12 bases separating them. Germline lookup yields CDR1 SQVTM and CDR2 ANQGSEA. There are 14 residues in the CDR3. Here the CDR3 DNA reads TGCAGCGTTCGGGCGCCGGGGAGCAATCAGCCCCAGCATTTT. Its translation: CSVRAPGSNQPQHF.

The rearrangement links TRBV18 to TRBJ1-4; possibly TRBD1 for D (5 bases). CDR1 is KGHSH and CDR2 is LQKENI in the germline V gene. The V gene lost 3 bases and the J gene lost 14 bases, with 13 bases spanning the gap. The CDR3 is 12 residues long. The CDR3: CASSPLTGMLFF. CDR3 DNA sequence: TGTGCCAGCTCACCTCTCACAGGAATGCTGTTTTTT.

The rearrangement links TRBV7-3 to TRBJ2-1; 7 nucleotides align to TRBD2. CDR1 SGHTA and CDR2 FQGTGA come from the germline V gene. V shed 2 bases and J 1 base; nucleotides not matched to a gene: 2. There are 15 residues in the CDR3. CDR3 in amino acids: CASSLGGGSYNEQFF. CDR3 DNA: TGTGCCAGCAGCTTAGGGGGAGGGTCCTACAATGAGCAGTTCTTC.

The gene calls are TRBV18 and TRBJ1-5; 7 nucleotides align to TRBD1. Trimming removed 0 bases from V and 13 bases from J; junction bases left unmatched: 15. Germline CDR1 KGHSH, CDR2 LQKENI. The CDR3 is 16 residues long. The CDR3: CASSPPPTTGATVQHF. DNA for the CDR3: TGTGCCAGCTCACCACCGCCGACTACAGGGGCGACCGTTCAGCATTTT.

Note on this clone: Other DNA sequences from this sample encode an identical CDR3 as well. This chain joins TRBV7-9 and TRBJ1-2, with 7 nucleotides matching TRBD1. The CDR3 spans 14 residues. Germline assignment: CDR1 SEHNR and CDR2 FQNEAQ (reference sequence). The V and J ends lost 4 bases and 3 bases, in that order; junction bases with no gene match: 5. The CDR3 coding sequence is TGTGCCAGCAGCTCCCCGACAGGGTACTATGGCTACACCTTC. Protein: CASSSPTGYYGYTF.

V gene TRBV2 combines with J gene TRBJ1-2, with 7 bases that match TRBD1. This CDR3 comprises 15 residues. With V trimmed by 7 bases and J by 6 bases, 14 bases remained unmatched. Germline V gives CDR1 SNHLY, CDR2 FYNNEI. CDR3 amino acids: CASNILNTQGHGYTF. The CDR3 DNA sequence: TGTGCCAGCAACATACTAAACACACAGGGGCATGGCTACACCTTC.

This clone was seen only a few times. The chain joins TRBV28 to TRBJ2-2; 10 nucleotides agree with TRBD2. V was clipped by 2 bases and J by 1 base; unmatched bases: 7. The CDR3 contains 18 residues. Germline CDR1 reads MDHEN; CDR2 reads SYDVKM. For the CDR3, the DNA is TGTGCCAGCAGTTTAACTAGCGGGGCTCCAGGGAACACCGGGGAGCTGTTTTTT. This translates into CASSLTSGAPGNTGELFF.

This chain joins TRBV19 and TRBJ2-1, with D unresolved. V was clipped by 3 bases and J by 3 bases, with 6 bases between them. Germline CDR1 reads LNHDA; CDR2 reads SQIVND (reference sequence). The CDR3 length is 13 residues. The CDR3 reads CASSIWLYNEQFF. The CDR3 nucleotides are TGTGCCAGTAGTATTTGGCTCTACAATGAGCAGTTCTTC.

The genes are TRBV7-2 and TRBJ2-5; TRBD1 might be the D (5 bases). The CDR3 covers 14 residues. Germline V gene lookup returns CDR1 SGHTA and CDR2 FQGNSA. The V end was cut by 2 bases, the J end by 5 bases, with 12 bases between. The CDR3 reads CASSLPGYVETQYF. Here the CDR3 DNA reads TGTGCCAGCAGCTTACCAGGGTATGTGGAGACCCAGTACTTC.

The genes are TRBV15 and TRBJ1-2, with D tentatively TRBD1 (6 bases). Germline CDR1 LNHNV, CDR2 YYDKDF (reference sequence). V lost 2 bases and J lost 4, with 11 bases in between. The CDR3 covers 14 residues. The CDR3 DNA reads as TGTGCCACCAGCAGAACCCTACAGGGCTATGGCTACACCTTC. Amino acid sequence: CATSRTLQGYGYTF.

This clone appeared a few times. The chain links TRBV7-9 to TRBJ1-6; no definite D call. There are 17 residues in the CDR3. V lost 4 bases and J lost 7, with 20 bases in between. Germline V CDR1 and CDR2: SEHNR, FQNEAQ (reference sequence). The CDR3 region is CASSSTGSGVRNSPLHF. Here the CDR3 DNA reads TGTGCCAGCAGCTCTACTGGGAGCGGTGTTAGGAATTCACCCCTCCACTTT.

The V gene is TRBV19, the J gene TRBJ2-1; the match to TRBD1 covers 12 bases. CDR3 length: 16 residues. The V segment lost 4 bases and the J segment 8 bases; nucleotides outside the gene matches: 9. Germline V gives CDR1 LNHDA, CDR2 SQIVND (reference sequence). DNA of the CDR3: TGTGCCAGTAGTAATGGGGGGACAGGGGGCAGGGATGAGCAGTTCTTC. Residues: CASSNGGTGGRDEQFF.